The T cell receptor beta chain under discussion was sequenced for a study of T cell responses to AZD1222 COVID-19 vaccine. Data came from immunoSEQ multiplex PCR; TCRdb stores just in-frame clones and leaves some out. The data show 90,000 to 120,000 clones, about 92% seen once. Worth noting for this clone: Its antigen remains unknown. This specimen includes other DNA sequences encoding the same CDR3.

Findings and limits, study-wide: Unmutated regions of variants are reportedly targeted by nearly half of spike-specific TCRs.

Germline CDR1 is MNHEY and CDR2 is SMNVEV (reference sequence). CDR3 length: 13 residues. Trimming cost V 3 bases and J 1 base, with 6 bases left between them. This TCR came from an adult in good health. The rearrangement links TRBV27 to TRBJ1-1; D ambiguous. The sequenced sample was peripheral blood, obtained on day 0 of AZD1222 vaccination. This chain's CDR3 is CASSFRRNTEAFF. The CDR3, as DNA: TGTGCCAGCAGTTTCCGGAGGAACACTGAAGCTTTCTTT.